One and the same sample provided the 5 T cell receptor beta chains below, sequenced in a study of blood T cell repertoires in COVID-19 (dated by TCRdb to 2018 to 2020). Libraries came from the immunoSEQ multiplex PCR assay. In TCRdb, the immuneACCESS table is reduced to in-frame sequences with V and J assigned. These tables do not hold every clone; where another copy was compared, an unresolved V gene accounts for under half, and the others remain unexplained. The sample contains 95,000 to 150,000 clones, about 90% of them found a single time. The leading ten clones occupy almost 30% of the sample. Sequenced: peripheral blood. The receptors derive from a woman in her sixties or seventies with acute or convalescent COVID-19.

The chain carries TRBV6-1 and TRBJ2-1; D is unresolved. This CDR3 has 12 amino acids. The germline V and J ends were trimmed by 5 bases and 6 bases, with 8 bases remaining between them. The germline V gene encodes CDR1 MNHNS and CDR2 SASEGT. This CDR3 reads CASSSPSNEQFF. The CDR3 nucleotides are TGTGCCAGCAGTTCCCCGTCCAATGAGCAGTTCTTC.

V usage is TRBV10-3 and J usage is TRBJ2-3; 7 bases agree with TRBD2. The trim removed 0 bases at V and 0 bases at J, leaving 6 bases unmatched. CDR1 is ENHRY, CDR2 SYGVKD, per germline. The CDR3 extends over 17 amino acids. DNA for the CDR3: TGTGCCATCAGTGAGTCATCAAGCGGGGCAAGCACAGATACGCAGTATTTT. Its translation: CAISESSSGASTDTQYF.

The CDR3 DNA is TGTGCCAGCAGCTTGCGGCTAGCGGCCCACTACGAGCAGTACTTC. It yields the protein CASSLRLAAHYEQYF. The chain uses TRBV5-4 and TRBJ2-7, with 7 bases matching TRBD2. There are 15 residues in the CDR3. Losses at the gene ends were 1 base for V and 3 bases for J; bases not matched to a gene: 7. The V gene's germline CDR1 is SGHNT and CDR2 YYREEE (reference sequence).

The chain recombines TRBV27 with TRBJ2-1; D may be TRBD1 (6 bases). This CDR3 has 16 residues. CDR1 MNHEY and CDR2 SMNVEV come from the germline V gene (reference sequence). Trimming stripped 4 bases from V and 8 bases from J, with 21 bases between. CDR3 sequence reads: CASSSQGVAGPDEQFF. The CDR3 nucleotides are TGTGCCAGCAGTTCACAGGGAGTGGCGGGTCCCGATGAGCAGTTCTTC.

The CDR3 reads CASSSPGTGRSPLHF. Written as DNA, the CDR3 is TGTGCCAGCAGCTCCCCCGGGACAGGGAGATCACCCCTCCACTTT. The gene calls are TRBV11-3 and TRBJ1-6; 9 nucleotides agree with TRBD1. Looked up from germline, CDR1 is SGHNT and CDR2 is YENEEA. The V segment lost 4 bases and the J segment 10 bases; nucleotides outside the gene matches: 8. This CDR3 has 15 amino acids.